The 28 T cell receptor beta chains below all came from one sample that was sequenced in a study of identical twins' blood T cells. TCRdb analysed the 5' RACE reads with MiXCR anew, one entry per CDR3 protein. The sample lists hundreds of thousands of distinct CDR3 sequences, 28% occurring once. Sequencing was performed on PBMCs. The source of these receptors is a woman between 18 and 55 years old in good health.

Notes on this clonotype: A much larger clone differs by one base, so this may be a read error. V and J are TRBV6-6 and TRBJ1-4; D not resolved. The CDR3 runs 15 residues. V lost 4 bases and J lost 1, with 10 bases in between. Germline V gives CDR1 MNHNY, CDR2 SVGAGI (reference sequence). CDR3 DNA sequence: TGTGCCAGCAGTTTAGACGGTGTAACTAATGAAAAACTGTTTTTT. It codes for CASSLDGVTNEKLFF.

As for this clonotype: A read error may produce the germline difference seen at one junction end. V gene TRBV7-3 combines with J gene TRBJ2-2; D is perhaps TRBD1 (6 bases). This CDR3 is built from 17 residues. The germline V gene has CDR1 SGHTA and CDR2 FQGTGA. The CDR3 sequence: CGSSITGSGLYGGELFF. DNA for the CDR3: TGTGGCAGCAGTATTACAGGGTCGGGCTTGTATGGCGGGGAGCTGTTTTTT.

This clonotype was observed a few times. The gene calls are TRBV20-1 and TRBJ1-2, with a possible D match to TRBD1 (6 bases). The CDR3 contains 15 residues. The germline CDR1 and CDR2 sequences are DFQATT and SNEGSKA (reference sequence). Trimming took 0 bases from V and 6 from J, leaving 17 bases between them. CDR3 loop: CSARDLLGRGHGYTF. The DNA for the CDR3 is TGCAGTGCTAGAGATCTCCTTGGCAGGGGCCATGGCTACACCTTC.

J is TRBJ2-2 and V is TRBV4-1; D not resolved. The V end lost 0 bases, the J end lost 7 bases, and 12 bases lay between the germline ends. The V gene's germline CDR1 is MGHRA and CDR2 YSYEKL. The CDR3 totals 15 residues. The CDR3 sequence is CASSQDLGRLGELFF. CDR3 sequence (DNA): TGCGCCAGCAGCCAAGATCTTGGACGACTCGGGGAGCTGTTTTTT.

This clonotype appeared many times. The rearrangement uses TRBV29-1 and TRBJ1-3; D might be TRBD1 (5 bases). Deletions cut 4 bases from V and 1 base from J, with 11 bases between. The germline gives CDR1 SQVTM, CDR2 ANQGSEA. The CDR3 totals 14 residues. The CDR3 is CSVVGTTSGNTIYF. Written as DNA, the CDR3 is TGCAGCGTTGTAGGGACTACTTCTGGAAACACCATATATTTT.

The chain has TRBV10-3 and TRBJ2-2, with no clear D. CDR1 and CDR2 from the germline V gene are ENHRY and SYGVKD. V lost 6 bases and J lost 0, with 5 bases in between. The CDR3 extends over 13 amino acids. CDR3 in amino acids: CAISVSNTGELFF. The CDR3 nucleotides are TGTGCCATCAGCGTCTCGAACACCGGGGAGCTGTTTTTT.

The chain recombines TRBV5-1 with TRBJ2-1, with D perhaps matching TRBD2 (6 bases). The CDR3 extends over 15 amino acids. V lost 3 bases and J 4 bases, leaving 14 bases between the germline ends. Per germline, CDR1 SGHRS and CDR2 YFSETQ. The CDR3 here is CASSSIGGSYNEQFF. The CDR3 DNA reads as TGCGCCAGCAGCTCGATTGGGGGGAGTTACAATGAGCAGTTCTTC. The full variable domain, its missing parts supplied by reference TRBV5-1 and TRBJ2-1, is KAGVTQTPRYLIKTRGQQVTLSCSPISGHRSVSWYQQTPGQGLQFLFEYFSETQRNKGNFPGRFSGRQFSNSRSEMNVSTLELGDSALYLCASSSIGGSYNEQFFGPGTRLTVL.

The chain couples TRBV7-9 to TRBJ2-1, with TRBD2 matching 13 bases. V was clipped by 3 bases and J by 3 bases; unmatched bases: 8. The germline CDR1 and CDR2 sequences are SEHNR and FQNEAQ (reference sequence). The CDR3 totals 18 residues. Here the CDR3 reads CASSLERTSGSNYNEQFF. The CDR3 DNA reads TGTGCCAGCAGCTTGGAGCGGACTAGCGGGAGCAACTACAATGAGCAGTTCTTC.

In regard to this clonotype: A much bigger clone sits one base away, suggesting this may be a read error. The chain carries TRBV25-1 and TRBJ2-2, with 8 bases that match TRBD2. Germline V gives CDR1 MGHDK, CDR2 SYGVNS. The CDR3 length is 16 residues. The V gene end was trimmed by 4 bases and the J gene end by 11 bases; junction bases not matched to a gene: 15. CDR3 loop: CASSGPSGWAIGELFF. The CDR3 DNA reads TGTGCCAGCAGTGGACCTAGCGGGTGGGCTATCGGAGAGCTGTTTTTT. The full variable domain, completed using reference TRBV25-1 and TRBJ2-2, is EADIYQTPRYLVIGTGKKITLECSQTMGHDKMYWYQQDPGMELHLIHYSYGVNSTEKGDLSSESTVSRIRTEHFPLTLESARPSHTSQYLCASSGPSGWAIGELFFGEGSRLTVL.

This sequence joins TRBV9 and TRBJ2-5, with no clear D. The CDR3 runs 14 residues. Looked up from germline, CDR1 is SGDLS and CDR2 is YYNGEE. V was pared by 2 bases and J by 0 bases, with 8 bases between. The CDR3 DNA reads TGTGCCAGCAGCGTGGATTACAACCAAGAGACCCAGTACTTC. Translated, it gives CASSVDYNQETQYF.

The J gene is TRBJ1-5, the V gene TRBV20-1; no firm D call. Germline V gene lookup returns CDR1 DFQATT and CDR2 SNEGSKA (reference sequence). The V end lost 6 bases, the J end lost 3 bases, and 9 bases lay between the germline ends. CDR3 length: 12 amino acids. The CDR3 DNA follows: TGCAGTGCGAGCCGAAACAATCAGCCCCAGCATTTT. Translated, it gives CSASRNNQPQHF.

In regard to this clonotype: The junction departs from the called germline gene at one end, perhaps through a read error. The rearrangement links TRBV29-1 to TRBJ1-6; tentatively, D is TRBD1 (5 bases). The CDR3 contains 13 residues. Per germline, CDR1 SQVTM and CDR2 ANQGSEA. CDR3 nucleotide sequence: TGCAGCGTTCAAGAGGGGAGTAATTCACCCCTCCACTTT. Encoded protein: CSVQEGSNSPLHF.

The V and J genes are TRBV19 and TRBJ1-1, with a possible D match to TRBD1 (5 bases). V lost 10 bases and J 2 bases, leaving 17 bases between the germline ends. The CDR3 covers 14 residues. CDR1 is LNHDA and CDR2 is SQIVND in the germline V gene (reference sequence). CDR3 nucleotides: TGTGCCACGCAGCTACGGGGCAGTAACACTGAAGCTTTCTTT. Translation gives CATQLRGSNTEAFF.

V usage is TRBV12-3 or TRBV12-4 and J usage is TRBJ1-1; the match to TRBD1 covers 7 bases. After removal of 3 bases from V and 4 bases from J, the junction contained 8 bases not matched to a gene. The CDR3 totals 15 residues. DNA of the CDR3: TGTGCCAGCAGTTTCAACAGGGGAGGTGGCACTGAAGCTTTCTTT. Translated, it gives CASSFNRGGGTEAFF.

The V and J genes are TRBV20-1 and TRBJ1-2, with 7 bases lining up with TRBD1. Trimming removed 6 bases from V and 5 bases from J; junction bases left unmatched: 6. The V gene's germline CDR1 is DFQATT and CDR2 SNEGSKA (reference sequence). The CDR3 has 12 residues. This CDR3 reads CSATDRAYGYTF. The CDR3 region has the DNA TGCAGTGCCACCGACAGGGCATATGGCTACACCTTC.

This chain joins TRBV20-1 and TRBJ1-6, with D possibly matching TRBD1 (6 bases). The CDR3 has 14 amino acids. The germline V gene encodes CDR1 DFQATT and CDR2 SNEGSKA (reference sequence). V shed 1 base and J shed 5 bases, with 9 bases lying between them. CDR3 nucleotide sequence: TGCAGTGCTAGAGTGGGGGCCAATAATTCACCCCTCCACTTT. Its translation is CSARVGANNSPLHF.

This clonotype has a handful of counts. This sequence joins TRBV7-8 and TRBJ1-1; 7 bases match TRBD1. Germline CDR1 reads SGHVS; CDR2 reads FQNEAQ. V dropped 2 bases and J dropped 1; count of bases not matched to a gene: 1. The CDR3 contains 14 residues. CDR3 DNA sequence: TGTGCCAGCAGCTTAAGGGACAGGAACACTGAAGCTTTCTTT. It specifies CASSLRDRNTEAFF.

This clonotype came up a few times. The chain couples TRBV11-2 to TRBJ1-1, with TRBD1 identical over 8 bases. CDR1 SGHAT and CDR2 FQNNGV come from the germline V gene. The CDR3 extends over 15 amino acids. After removal of 2 bases from V and 3 bases from J, the junction contained 5 bases not matched to a gene. This chain's CDR3 is CASSLTLTGDTEAFF. For the CDR3, the DNA is TGTGCCAGCAGCTTAACATTGACAGGGGACACTGAAGCTTTCTTT.

The chain joins TRBV19 to TRBJ1-2; tentative D call: TRBD1 (6 bases). This CDR3 is 11 amino acids long. Germline CDR1 reads LNHDA; CDR2 reads SQIVND (reference sequence). V was cut by 9 bases and J by 10 bases, with 15 bases left in between. The CDR3 nucleotides read TGTGCCAGCGAAAAAACAGGGAACTACACCTTC. Translated, it gives CASEKTGNYTF.

The V gene is TRBV27, the J gene TRBJ1-1, with D unclear. Trimming took 3 bases from V and 1 from J, leaving 12 bases between them. The CDR3 is 15 residues long. Per the germline V gene, CDR1 is MNHEY and CDR2 is SMNVEV (reference sequence). CDR3 amino acids: CASSFGSRKNTEAFF. In DNA, the CDR3 is TGTGCCAGCAGTTTTGGATCTCGGAAGAACACTGAAGCTTTCTTT.

This clonotype has ten or more counts. The rearrangement uses TRBV20-1 and TRBJ2-1; 14 nucleotides match TRBD2. Germline CDR1 is DFQATT and CDR2 is SNEGSKA (reference sequence). The CDR3 is 17 amino acids. V shed 0 bases and J 8 bases; nucleotides not matched to a gene: 9. The CDR3 coding sequence is TGCAGTGCTAGAGATAGTGGGACTAGCGGGAGTATATATGAGCAGTTCTTC. Residues: CSARDSGTSGSIYEQFF.

The chain uses TRBV5-1 and TRBJ1-1; 9 bases map to TRBD1. The CDR3 has 14 residues. Germline loops: CDR1 SGHRS, CDR2 YFSETQ. The J segment lost 1 base and the V segment lost 6 bases, leaving 4 bases of the junction unmatched. CDR3 nucleotide sequence: TGCGCCAGCAAGACGGGACAGGGGAACACTGAAGCTTTCTTT. It translates to CASKTGQGNTEAFF.

The rearrangement links TRBV20-1 to TRBJ1-2; D possibly corresponds to TRBD1 (5 bases). This CDR3 comprises 15 residues. Trimming shortened V by 0 bases and J by 6 bases, and 17 bases separated the two germline ends. Germline V lookup: CDR1 DFQATT, CDR2 SNEGSKA (reference sequence). CDR3 sequence: CSARDPQGKGDGYTF. The CDR3 region has the DNA TGCAGTGCTAGAGATCCCCAGGGAAAAGGTGATGGCTACACCTTC.

This chain joins TRBV19 and TRBJ1-2; D is undetermined. V was cut by 3 bases and J by 8 bases, with 16 bases left in between. Germline loops: CDR1 LNHDA, CDR2 SQIVND (reference sequence). The CDR3 totals 14 residues. CDR3: CASSIQPPTGGYTF. CDR3 coding DNA: TGTGCCAGTAGTATCCAACCTCCGACGGGGGGCTACACCTTC.

In this sample, this clonotype turned up many times. This rearrangement joins TRBV7-2 to TRBJ1-5; D unresolved. Trimming removed 2 bases at V and 5 bases at J, with 10 bases between. The germline CDR1 and CDR2 sequences are SGHTA and FQGNSA. This CDR3 has 14 amino acids. The CDR3 is CASSLWQDYQPQHF. CDR3 coding DNA: TGTGCCAGCAGCTTATGGCAGGACTATCAGCCCCAGCATTTT.

This chain joins TRBV6-5 and TRBJ1-4; D ambiguous. The CDR3 covers 14 residues. The V gene lost 5 bases and the J gene lost 3 bases, with 10 bases spanning the gap. Germline values: CDR1 MNHEY, CDR2 SVGAGI. CDR3 residues: CASSDQLSNEKLFF. The CDR3 region has the DNA TGTGCCAGCAGTGATCAGTTATCTAATGAAAAACTGTTTTTT.

This clonotype was observed many times. The chain is built from TRBV20-1 and TRBJ2-6; a weak D match, TRBD2 (5 bases). The V gene lost 6 bases and the J gene lost 0 bases, with 12 bases spanning the gap. CDR1 is DFQATT and CDR2 is SNEGSKA in the germline V gene (reference sequence). The CDR3 has 15 amino acids. CDR3 DNA sequence: TGCAGTGCCCCGGACTGGGGCTCTGGGGCCAACGTCCTGACTTTC. Its translation: CSAPDWGSGANVLTF.

This chain uses TRBV20-1 with TRBJ1-2; 8 bases match TRBD1. This CDR3 region has 13 residues. Germline V gene data show CDR1 as DFQATT and CDR2 as SNEGSKA (reference sequence). The V segment lost 6 bases and the J segment 6 bases; nucleotides outside the gene matches: 9. CDR3 in amino acids: CSASNTGGDGYTF. Written as DNA, the CDR3 is TGCAGTGCGAGTAATACAGGGGGAGATGGCTACACCTTC.